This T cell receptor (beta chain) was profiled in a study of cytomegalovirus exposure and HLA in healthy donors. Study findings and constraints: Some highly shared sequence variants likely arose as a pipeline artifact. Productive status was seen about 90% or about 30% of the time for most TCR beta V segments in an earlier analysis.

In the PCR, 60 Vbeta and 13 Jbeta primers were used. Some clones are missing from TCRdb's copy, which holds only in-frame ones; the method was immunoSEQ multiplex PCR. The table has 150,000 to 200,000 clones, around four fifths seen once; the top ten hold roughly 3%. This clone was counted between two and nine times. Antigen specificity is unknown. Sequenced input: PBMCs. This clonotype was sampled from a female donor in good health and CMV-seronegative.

Here the CDR3 reads CAIGGQGVREQYF. CDR3 DNA sequence: TGTGCCATCGGGGGACAGGGGGTCCGCGAGCAGTACTTC. J is TRBJ2-7 and V is TRBV6-6, with 11 bases that match TRBD1. Looked up from germline, CDR1 is MNHNY and CDR2 is SVGAGI (reference sequence). V was pared by 10 bases and J by 6 bases, with 8 bases of the junction left unmatched. The CDR3 loop spans 13 amino acids.